This record concerns one T cell receptor (beta chain) sequence. The data stem from a study of blood T cell repertoires in COVID-19. The overall study: Acute-phase and convalescent COVID-19 samples originated in the United States, Italy and Spain.

Germline CDR1 and CDR2: LGHDT and YNNKEL (reference sequence). Deletions cut 2 bases from V and 5 bases from J, with 14 bases between. The CDR3 is 15 residues long. Participant age was roughly 18 to 100 years, and participants resided in about two dozen US areas. The study assigned cohorts using participant-reported clinical history. How the authors handled the data: Using reference gene primer amplification, nucleated cell counts were estimated. Profiled with immunoSEQ multiplex PCR; TCRdb holds only in-frame clones, not every one. That table supplies the V and J calls and clone size; D and trimming were determined from the DNA. The sample holds roughly 360,000 clones, around 89% seen once.

The chain combines TRBV3-1 (or the pseudogene TRBV3-2) with TRBJ2-3; D not certain. Sequencing was carried out using PBMCs or T cells enriched from blood (not recorded which). This sequence originates from a young woman with acute COVID-19. The CDR3 nucleotides are TGTGCCAGCAGCCAAAATCCCGCTTCAGGAGATACGCAGTATTTT. Its protein is CASSQNPASGDTQYF.